A selection of T cell receptor beta chains follows, all from one sample in a study of brain T cells in children with intractable seizures. This table comes from immunoSEQ multiplex PCR, and its TCRdb copy is limited to in-frame clones, with some not included. The repertoire includes tens of thousands of clones, around nine tenths of them detected once, and 20% to 25% sits in the top ten. The input for sequencing was peripheral blood, taken at surgery. These receptors came from a girl aged 2 to 10 with Rasmussen encephalitis and intractable seizures. Each CDR3 is given with its conserved first and last residue. The D gene is left open where the match is weak. Not all rows give a size; the values are once, few, many and, for expanded clones, a class.

len	abundance	d_gene	v_gene	j_gene	CDR3nt	CDR3aa
15	.	.	TRBV15	TRBJ2-7	TGTGCCACCAGCAGAGATTATGGGGGCTGGGCCGAGCAGTACTTC	CATSRDYGGWAEQYF
13	.	.	TRBV11-3	TRBJ2-1	TGTGCCAGCAGTACGGGGCCCTACAATGAGCAGTTCTTC	CASSTGPYNEQFF
13	once	.	TRBV7-3	TRBJ2-3	TGTGCCAGCAGCCCGAAGTTTGGAGATACGCAGTATTTT	CASSPKFGDTQYF
13	once	TRBD1	TRBV12-3/TRBV12-4	TRBJ1-1	TGTGCCAGCAGCCAGACAGGGGTCACTGAAGCTTTCTTT	CASSQTGVTEAFF
13	.	.	TRBV12-3/TRBV12-4	TRBJ1-5	TGTGCCAGCAGTTTGAGCGGCGAGCTGCCCCAGCATTTT	CASSLSGELPQHF
14	.	.	TRBV2	TRBJ1-5	TGTGCCAGCAGCCGTCTTGATCAAAGCCAGCCCCAGCATTTT	CASSRLDQSQPQHF
13	.	TRBD1	TRBV3-1/TRBV3-2	TRBJ1-1	TGTGCCAGCAGAGGGACAGTTATACCTGAAGCTTTCTTT	CASRGTVIPEAFF
16	.	TRBD1	TRBV18	TRBJ1-6	TGTGCCAGCTCACCAAACGTCAGGGGGCTTAATTCACCCCTCCACTTT	CASSPNVRGLNSPLHF
12	once	.	TRBV18	TRBJ1-6	TGTGCCAGCTCCCACAAGTGGCTACCCCTCCACTTT	CASSHKWLPLHF
13	.	TRBD2	TRBV7-9	TRBJ2-7	TGTGCCAGCGCCGGGACTAGGTCATACGAGCAGTACTTC	CASAGTRSYEQYF
13	.	.	TRBV21-1	TRBJ1-1	TGTGCCAGCGTCCTGGGGAGGAACACTGAAGCTTTCTTT	CASVLGRNTEAFF
20	.	.	TRBV14	TRBJ1-6	TGTGCCAGCAGCCAAGTGGCGGGACGTACAGGGACTGGGAATAATTCACCCCTCCACTTT	CASSQVAGRTGTGNNSPLHF
14	.	.	TRBV7-2	TRBJ1-5	TGTGCCAGCAGCTTAGCTGGGGGCAATCAGCCCCAGCATTTT	CASSLAGGNQPQHF
14	.	.	TRBV19	TRBJ1-4	TGTGCCAGTAGTGTGACAGTCACTAATGAAAAACTGTTTTTT	CASSVTVTNEKLFF
14	.	TRBD1	TRBV7-9	TRBJ1-6	TGTGCCAGCACCATTCGGACAGGGGAATCACCCCTCCACTTT	CASTIRTGESPLHF
14	.	.	TRBV10-3	TRBJ2-7	TGTGCCATCAGGTCCCCGGAAGCGACCTACGAGCAGTACTTC	CAIRSPEATYEQYF
11	few	.	TRBV11-2	TRBJ1-3	TGTGCCAGCACCTCTGGAAACACCATATATTTT	CASTSGNTIYF
17	.	TRBD1	TRBV7-8	TRBJ2-3	TGTGCCAGCAGCTTGGGACAGGGATCCCCAAGCACAGATACGCAGTATTTT	CASSLGQGSPSTDTQYF
19	.	.	TRBV7-3	TRBJ1-4	TGTGCCAGCAGCTCCGACCAAACGGACGGCGATTCAACTAATGAAAAACTGTTTTTT	CASSSDQTDGDSTNEKLFF
15	.	.	TRBV27	TRBJ1-2	TGTGCCAGCAGTTTAAAGGCAGGGGATACCTATGGCTACACCTTC	CASSLKAGDTYGYTF
14	.	TRBD1	TRBV27	TRBJ1-1	TGTGCCAGCAGGCAAAGACAGGGGAGGACTGAAGCTTTCTTT	CASRQRQGRTEAFF
14	.	.	TRBV27	TRBJ2-5	TGTGCCAGCAGTTCCGCCAGCCGATGGGAGACCCAGTACTTC	CASSSASRWETQYF
11	few	.	TRBV5-4	TRBJ1-1	TGTGCCAGCAGCTTACAGGCAGTGACTTTCTTT	CASSLQAVTFF
14	.	.	TRBV7-2	TRBJ2-7	TGTGCCAGCAGCTTAGGCAGGTCCCTGGGCGAGCAGTACTTC	CASSLGRSLGEQYF
15	.	.	TRBV21-1	TRBJ1-4	TGTGCCAGCAGCCCGACCGACGGCATAAATGAAAAACTGTTTTTT	CASSPTDGINEKLFF
19	.	.	TRBV7-5	TRBJ2-5	TGTGTCAGAAGGGCTTTACAGGGGAAGGCTAGCGGGGGACAAGAGACCCAGTACTTC	CVRRALQGKASGGQETQYF
16	.	.	TRBV28	TRBJ1-3	TGTGCCAGCAGTTCCAACAGGGCCGGGGGTGGAAACACCATATATTTT	CASSSNRAGGGNTIYF
17	.	.	TRBV5-5	TRBJ2-6	TGTGCCAGCAGCTGGGGGACGGTGAACTCTGGGGCCAACGTCCTGACTTTC	CASSWGTVNSGANVLTF
10	.	.	TRBV30	TRBJ1-1	TGTGCCTGGGCCCAGACTGAAGCTTTCTTT	CAWAQTEAFF
18	.	TRBD2	TRBV18	TRBJ2-3	TGTGCCAGCTTACCAAAAACCGGTAGCGGGAATAGCACAGATACGCAGTATTTT	CASLPKTGSGNSTDTQYF
13	.	.	TRBV6-5	TRBJ2-2	TGTGCCAGCAGACAGGGAGTCGCCGGGGAGCTGTTTTTT	CASRQGVAGELFF
15	.	TRBD1	TRBV2	TRBJ1-5	TGTGCCAGCAGTCCGGGACAGGGGTCCTATCAGCCCCAGCATTTT	CASSPGQGSYQPQHF
12	.	.	TRBV29-1	TRBJ2-3	TGCACAGTACAAACTAGCACAGATACGCAGTATTTT	CTVQTSTDTQYF
15	.	TRBD1	TRBV11-2	TRBJ2-7	TGTGCCAGCAGTAATAGGGGGACAGGGGGCGGCGAGCAGTACTTC	CASSNRGTGGGEQYF
14	.	.	TRBV9	TRBJ2-3	TGTGCCAGCAGCGTAGGATCTAGCACAGATACGCAGTATTTT	CASSVGSSTDTQYF
13	.	.	TRBV5-1	TRBJ2-7	TGCGCCAGCAGCTTGGATCTGCCCTACGAGCAGTACTTC	CASSLDLPYEQYF
13	.	.	TRBV7-6	TRBJ1-1	TGTGCCAGCAGCGAAGGACAGTCCACTGAAGCTTTCTTT	CASSEGQSTEAFF
15	.	TRBD2	TRBV6-6	TRBJ2-2	TGTGCCAGCAGCCCGAGCGGGAGGGGTACCGGGGAGCTGTTTTTT	CASSPSGRGTGELFF
13	.	.	TRBV23-1	TRBJ1-1	TGCGCCAGCAGTCAATCGACCGGGAAGAAAGCTTTCTTT	CASSQSTGKKAFF
15	.	.	TRBV6-6	TRBJ1-2	TGTGCCAGCACCAGGGCGGCAGGTGATAACTATGGCTACACCTTC	CASTRAAGDNYGYTF
15	.	.	TRBV6-2/TRBV6-3	TRBJ1-5	TGTGCCAGCAGTTACGAGGACAGACCATGGCAGCCCCAGCATTTT	CASSYEDRPWQPQHF
15	.	.	TRBV7-2	TRBJ2-1	TGTGCCAGCAGCCCCCTAGGGGCGGCCTACAATGAGCAGTTCTTC	CASSPLGAAYNEQFF
15	medium-sized	.	TRBV27	TRBJ2-3	TGTGCCAGCAGCCCGACTTGGATGGGCACAGATACGCAGTATTTT	CASSPTWMGTDTQYF
12	.	.	TRBV6-5	TRBJ1-1	TGTGCCAGCAGTCCCCCTCGGAGTGAAGCTTTCTTT	CASSPPRSEAFF
16	.	TRBD1	TRBV9	TRBJ2-3	TGTGCCAGCAGCTCAATACAGGGGGCGCGCACAGATACGCAGTATTTT	CASSSIQGARTDTQYF
14	few	TRBD1	TRBV30	TRBJ1-2	TGTGCCGCAAGACAGGGGCTCCCTCCCTATGGCTACACCTTC	CAARQGLPPYGYTF
15	.	.	TRBV7-3	TRBJ2-5	TGTGCCAGCAGCTTTGGTTTCGAAACTCAAGAGACCCAGTACTTC	CASSFGFETQETQYF
16	.	.	TRBV2	TRBJ1-4	TGTGCCAGCCAGCGGACAAAGACGAAACCTAATGAAAAACTGTTTTTT	CASQRTKTKPNEKLFF
17	.	.	TRBV30	TRBJ2-6	TGTGCCTGGATTAGATCTAGAGGGTCGGCTGGGGCCAACGTCCTGACTTTC	CAWIRSRGSAGANVLTF
15	.	TRBD2	TRBV5-1	TRBJ2-1	TGCGCCAGCAGCTTGAGGACTAGCGGGCCGAATGAGCAGTTCTTC	CASSLRTSGPNEQFF
15	.	.	TRBV5-1	TRBJ2-7	TGCGCCAGCAGCTTGAGCAGGTCCCTAATCGACGAGCAGTACTTC	CASSLSRSLIDEQYF
13	.	.	TRBV3-1/TRBV3-2	TRBJ2-2	TGTGCCAGCAGCCAAGATTTGGGGCGGGAGCTGTTTTTT	CASSQDLGRELFF
12	.	.	TRBV19	TRBJ2-1	TGTGCCAGTTCCGGACCGGGGGGCGGGGAGTTCTTC	CASSGPGGGEFF
15	.	.	TRBV11-2	TRBJ1-1	TGTGCCAGCAGCTTAGGGACCGGGAGGGGCACTGAAGCTTTCTTT	CASSLGTGRGTEAFF